This T cell receptor beta chain was profiled in a study of Ad26.COV2.S vaccination and SARS-CoV-2 variants. Broader study findings: Possibly, TCR breadth and depth analyses underestimated total T cell responses. Vaccine and placebo recipients had comparable breadth of non-spike TCRs. Marked by substantial breadth, spike-specific CD8+ and CD4+ T cell responses were reportedly seen after vaccination.

Libraries were prepared by immunoSEQ multiplex PCR; TCRdb keeps only in-frame clonotypes and omits some of them. The sample records about 400,000 clones, approximately 88% being singletons. Documented treatment: approximately 18 received Ad26.COV2.S at low or high dose, single or two shots; about 5 received placebo; per-sample allocation not given. Sampling took place 63 days after the first vaccine or placebo injection. The CDR3 covers 14 residues. CDR1 is KGHSH, CDR2 LQKENI, per germline. V gave up 6 bases and J gave up 2 bases, with 13 bases separating them. As to this clone: Its cognate antigen is unknown.

Sequenced material: peripheral blood, taken in a trial of Ad26.COV2.S vaccine versus placebo. The chain is built from TRBV18 and TRBJ1-2; tentative D call: TRBD1 (5 bases). The sequence was collected from a person between 18 and 59 years old who received the Ad26.COV2.S COVID-19 vaccine or a placebo. The CDR3: CASSIRDGNYGYTF. The CDR3 bases are TGTGCCAGCTCCATTCGGGACGGCAACTATGGCTACACCTTC.